These 23 T cell receptor beta chains were sequenced from one sample in a study of response to subunit inactivated influenza vaccine. Each CDR3 protein gets one entry after TCRdb re-called the RT-PCR reads with MiXCR. The repertoire holds just over 300,000 distinct CDR3 sequences, with 20% to 25% as singletons. Sequencing used PBMCs from blood, obtained 21 months after vaccination. The receptors shown here come from a man between 50 and 69 years old who received an inactivated influenza vaccine.

This clonotype turned up a few times. V usage is TRBV19 and J usage is TRBJ1-5; no definite D call. Between the trimmed V and J ends, which lost 3 bases and 4 bases, there was a span of 10 bases. The CDR3 loop spans 14 amino acids. Germline lookup yields CDR1 LNHDA and CDR2 SQIVND (reference sequence). This chain's CDR3 is CASSISAGNQPQHF. CDR3 coding DNA: TGTGCCAGTAGTATCTCCGCCGGGAATCAGCCCCAGCATTTT.

This clonotype was detected only a few times. This CDR3 is CASSPQRFTYQETQYF. CDR3 DNA sequence: TGTGCCAGCAGCCCCCAGCGATTCACCTACCAAGAGACCCAGTACTTC. This sequence joins TRBV6-2 or TRBV6-3 and TRBJ2-5; D gene unclear. V shed 6 bases and J shed 0 bases, with 17 bases lying between them. Germline V gene sequence: CDR1 MNHEY, CDR2 SVGEGT. This CDR3 spans 16 amino acids.

This clonotype was seen only a few times. CDR3 coding DNA: TGTGCCAGCAGCTTCTCAGACGCGAACACCGGGGAGCTGTTTTTT. Residues: CASSFSDANTGELFF. The chain has TRBV5-5 and TRBJ2-2; D gene unclear. V lost 2 bases to trimming and J lost 0 bases, with 8 bases between them. Germline loops: CDR1 SGHKS, CDR2 YYEKEE (reference sequence). The CDR3 extends over 15 amino acids. The variable domain in full, with the rest retrieved from reference TRBV5-5 and TRBJ2-2, is DAGVTQSPTHLIKTRGQQVTLRCSPISGHKSVSWYQQVLGQGPQFIFQYYEKEERGRGNFPDRFSARQFPNYSSELNVNALLLGDSALYLCASSFSDANTGELFFGEGSRLTVL.

This clonotype was picked up a small number of times. V and J are TRBV7-2 and TRBJ1-1, with unresolved D. Germline CDR1 SGHTA, CDR2 FQGNSA. V was pared by 5 bases and J by 1 base, with 8 bases between. The CDR3 has 13 residues. CDR3 in amino acids: CASSPFGNTEAFF. Written as DNA, the CDR3 is TGTGCCAGCAGCCCCTTTGGGAACACTGAAGCTTTCTTT.

Only a few counts were recorded for this clonotype. This chain connects TRBV6-1 to TRBJ1-6, with D hard to call. The germline CDR1 and CDR2 sequences are MNHNS and SASEGT. Trimming shortened V by 2 bases and J by 7 bases, and 6 bases separated the two germline ends. This CDR3 has 13 residues. For the CDR3, the DNA is TGTGCCAGCAGTGAAAGGTGGAATTCACCCCTCCACTTT. Its translation: CASSERWNSPLHF.

This clonotype has ten or more counts. The V gene is TRBV20-1, the J gene TRBJ2-7; D may correspond to TRBD1 or TRBD2 (5 bases each). Germline CDR1 and CDR2: DFQATT and SNEGSKA (reference sequence). This CDR3 contains 13 residues. V was trimmed by 6 bases and J by 3 bases, leaving 15 bases between them. This CDR3 is CSAPGQFRYEQYF. CDR3 sequence (DNA): TGCAGTGCCCCGGGGCAGTTCCGCTACGAGCAGTACTTC.

This clonotype was observed a few times. The V and J genes are TRBV6-5 and TRBJ1-6, with D uncertain. The V gene lost 0 bases and the J gene lost 5 bases, with 8 bases spanning the gap. CDR3 length: 15 amino acids. Germline CDR1 MNHEY, CDR2 SVGAGI. CDR3 sequence reads: CASSYSFGDNSPLHF. CDR3 bases: TGTGCCAGCAGTTACTCTTTCGGGGATAATTCACCCCTCCACTTT.

This chain joins TRBV28 and TRBJ1-1; 9 bases agree with TRBD1. CDR1 is MDHEN, CDR2 SYDVKM, per germline. J gave up 5 bases and V 6 bases, and 7 bases lay outside the gene matches. CDR3 length: 14 residues. The CDR3 loop reads CASRLTGGYTEAFF. As DNA, the CDR3 is TGTGCCAGCAGGCTAACAGGGGGCTATACTGAAGCTTTCTTT.

The chain recombines TRBV20-1 with TRBJ1-3; 8 bases agree with TRBD1. V lost 2 bases to trimming and J lost 2 bases; unmatched junction nucleotides: 2. The length of the CDR3 is 14 residues. Germline V lookup: CDR1 DFQATT, CDR2 SNEGSKA (reference sequence). CDR3 sequence (DNA): TGCAGTGCTAGACAGGGGGCGCCTGGAAACACCATATATTTT. Translated: CSARQGAPGNTIYF.

The rearrangement uses TRBV12-5 and TRBJ2-1, with a possible D match to TRBD1 (6 bases). Germline CDR1 LGHNT, CDR2 FRNRAP. V was clipped by 6 bases and J by 0 bases, with 15 bases between them. The CDR3 runs 16 residues. The CDR3 DNA is TGTGCTAGTGGGGACCGGACAGCGAGCTCCTACAATGAGCAGTTCTTC. The encoded protein is CASGDRTASSYNEQFF.

The V call is TRBV7-9, the J call TRBJ1-4; maybe TRBD1 (5 bases). Trimming took off 5 bases at V and 3 bases at J, with 13 bases between the two ends. This CDR3 spans 15 amino acids. In germline, CDR1 is SEHNR, CDR2 FQNEAQ (reference sequence). The CDR3 DNA reads TGTGCCAGCAGCCAACCGGGACGGGCTAATGAAAAACTGTTTTTT. This encodes CASSQPGRANEKLFF. The whole variable domain, filled in from reference TRBV7-9 and TRBJ1-4, reads DTGVSQNPRHKITKRGQNVTFRCDPISEHNRLYWYRQTLGQGPEFLTYFQNEAQLEKSRLLSDRFSAERPKGSFSTLEIQRTEQGDSAMYLCASSQPGRANEKLFFGSGTQLSVL.

Written as DNA, the CDR3 is TGTGCCAGCAGTACCATAGACAGGGATCCCCACGAGCAGTACTTC. This sequence encodes CASSTIDRDPHEQYF. The rearrangement joins TRBV28 to TRBJ2-7; 7 bases line up with TRBD1. Trimming cost V 5 bases and J 5 bases; bases outside gene matches: 12. Germline loops: CDR1 MDHEN, CDR2 SYDVKM. The length of the CDR3 is 15 residues.

This clonotype was counted between two and nine times. This sequence joins TRBV7-2 and TRBJ2-1; D gene ambiguous. Germline CDR1 SGHTA, CDR2 FQGNSA. V was clipped by 1 base and J by 9 bases, with 16 bases between them. The CDR3 covers 15 residues. DNA for the CDR3: TGTGCCAGCAGCTTAGGGGATTACCAAGGCGGTGAGCAGTTCTTC. Its translation: CASSLGDYQGGEQFF.

The genes are TRBV7-3 and TRBJ2-6; TRBD1 might be the D (5 bases). Between the trimmed V and J ends, which lost 2 bases and 0 bases, there was a span of 11 bases. Looked up from germline, CDR1 is SGHTA and CDR2 is FQGTGA. This CDR3 spans 17 amino acids. The DNA for the CDR3 is TGTGCCAGCAGCTTACGCCCCCAGGGCTCTGGGGCCAACGTCCTGACTTTC. This gives the protein CASSLRPQGSGANVLTF.

This clonotype was recorded many times. V usage is TRBV3-1 and J usage is TRBJ1-1; perhaps TRBD1 as D (5 bases). CDR3 length: 14 amino acids. Trimming removed 6 bases from V and 4 bases from J, with 15 bases in between. Germline V gives CDR1 LGHDT, CDR2 YNNKEL (reference sequence). In DNA, the CDR3 is TGTGCCAGCAGTCCAGGGATCGGGGGCACTGAAGCTTTCTTT. Translation: CASSPGIGGTEAFF.

A few counts support this clonotype. This chain connects TRBV7-8 to TRBJ2-1; TRBD2 agrees at 10 bases. There are 15 residues in the CDR3. Germline V gene data show CDR1 as SGHVS and CDR2 as FQNEAQ. Germline trimming cut 4 bases from V and 4 bases from J; bases unmatched to any gene: 4. The CDR3 DNA is TGTGCCAGCAGCTCTCCTAGCGGGGGTTACAATGAGCAGTTCTTC. Its translation is CASSSPSGGYNEQFF.

The table lists this clonotype with a few counts. This sequence joins TRBV7-2 and TRBJ1-5; D remains ambiguous. The CDR3 has 15 amino acids. Germline V gene lookup returns CDR1 SGHTA and CDR2 FQGNSA. Trimming left V 1 base short and J 7 bases short, with 14 bases between. The CDR3 DNA is TGTGCCAGCAGCTTAGTCGGCGGGTTCGGCCAGCCCCAGCATTTT. Protein: CASSLVGGFGQPQHF.

In its sample, this clonotype was seen many times. This rearrangement joins TRBV11-2 to TRBJ1-3; D is ambiguous. This CDR3 is 13 amino acids long. The germline CDR1 and CDR2 sequences are SGHAT and FQNNGV. Trimming shortened V by 1 base and J by 7 bases, and 8 bases separated the two germline ends. CDR3 residues: CASSLGGGNTIYF. Written as DNA, the CDR3 is TGTGCCAGCAGCTTAGGTGGAGGGAACACCATATATTTT. Filled out from reference TRBV11-2 and TRBJ1-3, the complete variable domain reads EAGVAQSPRYKIIEKRQSVAFWCNPISGHATLYWYQQILGQGPKLLIQFQNNGVVDDSQLPKDRFSAERLKGVDSTLKIQPAKLEDSAVYLCASSLGGGNTIYFGEGSWLTVV.

This clonotype has a handful of counts. The CDR3 here is CASSLAGRGAHSPLHF. CDR3 DNA sequence: TGTGCCAGCAGCTTAGCGGGTCGCGGGGCGCATTCACCCCTCCACTTT. This chain connects TRBV7-2 to TRBJ1-6, with D maybe TRBD1 (5 bases). Trimming took 0 bases from V and 8 from J, leaving 14 bases between them. The CDR3 extends over 16 amino acids. CDR1 SGHTA and CDR2 FQGNSA come from the germline V gene.

The genes are TRBV7-3 and TRBJ2-3; D is unresolved. Trimming removed 1 base at V and 0 bases at J, with 8 bases between. This CDR3 is 15 amino acids long. The germline gives CDR1 SGHTA, CDR2 FQGTGA. CDR3 region: CASSLNGPSTDTQYF. The CDR3 nucleotides are TGTGCCAGCAGCTTAAACGGGCCTAGCACAGATACGCAGTATTTT.

CDR3 amino acids: CASNYRTSTDTQYF. The CDR3 DNA reads TGTGCCAGCAATTACAGAACTAGCACAGATACGCAGTATTTT. The chain is built from TRBV28 and TRBJ2-3; D is ambiguous. Trimming left V 7 bases short and J 0 bases short, with 11 bases between. CDR3 length equals 14 residues. Germline V lookup: CDR1 MDHEN, CDR2 SYDVKM.

This clonotype was observed many times. This chain uses TRBV6-1 with TRBJ1-3; tentatively, D is TRBD1 (6 bases). CDR3 length: 15 amino acids. CDR1 MNHNS and CDR2 SASEGT come from the germline V gene. Trimming took 6 bases from V and 4 from J, leaving 16 bases between them. CDR3 amino acids: CASRSGHRAGNTIYF. In DNA form, the CDR3 reads TGTGCCAGCAGATCAGGCCACAGGGCCGGAAACACCATATATTTT.

This chain links TRBV7-8 with TRBJ1-5, with D perhaps TRBD1 (6 bases). Per the germline V gene, CDR1 is SGHVS and CDR2 is FQNEAQ. This CDR3 has 17 residues. V was pared by 1 base and J by 0 bases, with 13 bases between. The CDR3 loop is CASSLGAQGGSNQPQHF. CDR3 in DNA: TGTGCCAGCAGCTTAGGGGCACAGGGAGGTAGCAATCAGCCCCAGCATTTT.